The present T cell receptor (beta chain) was sequenced within a study of hypomethylating agent response in myelodysplastic syndrome. Study at large: Of about a dozen patients, a few carried TET2, the most frequent mutation. Study-level findings and limits: Control donors' ages did not match those of MDS patients.

The analysis used unsorted bulk bone marrow, not T-cell subsets. Some clones are missing from TCRdb's copy, which holds only in-frame ones; the method was immunoSEQ multiplex PCR. The sample yields some 9,600 clones, under 85% seen once. Notes on this clone: Its antigen is unknown.

The CDR3 is made up of 15 amino acids. Trimming took 4 bases from V and 1 from J, leaving 13 bases between them. Germline assignment: CDR1 LNHDA and CDR2 SQIVND (reference sequence). This sequence was found in a human donor with myelodysplastic syndrome. The chain employs TRBV19 and TRBJ1-1, with a tentative D call TRBD1 (6 bases). Source: bone marrow, taken before or after starting hypomethylating agent treatment for myelodysplastic syndrome (not recorded which). The CDR3 reads CASSTRQAANTEAFF. CDR3 nucleotides: TGTGCCAGTAGTACCCGACAGGCCGCGAACACTGAAGCTTTCTTT.